A single sample is the source of the 30 T cell receptor beta chains below, sequenced in a study of T cells in Graves' hyperthyroidism and ophthalmopathy. TCR beta CDR3 regions were amplified from RNA transcripts. Initially, a first-round RT-PCR of the TCR CDR3 employed the HTBI primer set. TCRdb re-called the multiplex PCR reads through MiXCR, storing one row per CDR3 protein. The data contain around 370,000 distinct CDR3 sequences, around 18% of them singletons. Sequences were obtained from blood. These receptors were obtained from a man aged 18 to 30 with Graves' ophthalmopathy.

This clonotype came up many times. The chain links TRBV3-1 to TRBJ1-3, with 7 positions matching TRBD1. The CDR3 runs 13 residues. V was clipped by 5 bases and J by 6 bases; unmatched bases: 4. The germline gives CDR1 LGHDT, CDR2 YNNKEL (reference sequence). The CDR3 is CASSRQGANTIYF. In DNA form, the CDR3 reads TGTGCCAGCAGCAGACAGGGAGCAAACACCATATATTTT.

This clonotype appeared many times. V and J are TRBV3-1 and TRBJ1-4, with D hard to call. The CDR3 is 15 amino acids. V was clipped by 1 base and J by 10 bases, with 16 bases between them. Per germline, CDR1 LGHDT and CDR2 YNNKEL (reference sequence). This chain's CDR3 is CASSQGVDATGKLFF. The CDR3 DNA sequence: TGTGCCAGCAGCCAAGGTGTTGATGCGACCGGAAAACTGTTTTTT.

This clonotype was picked up many times. J is TRBJ2-7 and V is TRBV7-2; 10 bases agree with TRBD2. V gave up 4 bases and J gave up 9 bases; unmatched junction bases: 12. The germline CDR1 and CDR2 sequences are SGHTA and FQGNSA. CDR3 length equals 15 residues. The CDR3 protein is CASSSLGLAGVSQYF. For the CDR3, the DNA is TGTGCCAGCAGCTCCTTAGGGCTAGCGGGGGTTTCGCAGTACTTC.

The V and J genes are TRBV4-1 and TRBJ2-2; D not resolved. Germline loops: CDR1 MGHRA, CDR2 YSYEKL. This CDR3 comprises 15 residues. Deletions cut 2 bases from V and 5 bases from J, with 12 bases between. CDR3 sequence (DNA): TGCGCCAGCAGCCAACGCAATGGAAGGACCGGGGAGCTGTTTTTT. It is translated as CASSQRNGRTGELFF.

The chain carries TRBV28 and TRBJ1-5; 8 bases are a match to TRBD1. Germline CDR1 MDHEN, CDR2 SYDVKM. CDR3 length: 18 residues. With 1 base clipped from V and 2 bases from J, the junction kept 10 bases outside the gene matches. The CDR3 region has the DNA TGTGCCAGCAGTTTATTTGCCAGGGGGCTGGGAGGCAATCAGCCCCAGCATTTT. Protein: CASSLFARGLGGNQPQHF.

V usage is TRBV5-1 and J usage is TRBJ2-5; D is ambiguous. Germline CDR1 and CDR2: SGHRS and YFSETQ. The CDR3 extends over 11 amino acids. The germline V and J ends were trimmed by 4 bases and 2 bases, with 3 bases remaining between them. In DNA form, the CDR3 reads TGCGCCAGCAGCACACAAGAGACCCAGTACTTC. It encodes CASSTQETQYF.

The CDR3 sequence: CASSYRQAGIGELFF. In nucleotides, the CDR3 is TGTGCCAGCAGCTACCGGCAAGCGGGAATCGGGGAGCTGTTTTTT. The gene calls are TRBV11-2 and TRBJ2-2, with 7 nucleotides matching TRBD2. The CDR3 has 15 residues. CDR1 is SGHAT and CDR2 is FQNNGV in the germline V gene. V was pared by 4 bases and J by 7 bases, with 9 bases of the junction left unmatched.

There are a few counts of this clonotype. The chain carries TRBV12-5 and TRBJ2-2; TRBD1 aligns across 9 bases. In germline, CDR1 is LGHNT, CDR2 FRNRAP. CDR3 length: 21 amino acids. V was clipped by 2 bases and J by 4 bases; unmatched bases: 20. The CDR3 coding sequence is TGTGCTAGTGGTTTGATTAAATCCGGGACAGGGATCCGGGGTTTCACCGGGGAGCTGTTTTTT. It translates to CASGLIKSGTGIRGFTGELFF.

This clonotype was observed many times. V gene TRBV7-2 combines with J gene TRBJ1-2, with TRBD1 as a possible D gene (5 bases). V was cut by 7 bases and J by 6 bases, with 18 bases left in between. There are 14 residues in the CDR3. From germline, CDR1 is SGHTA and CDR2 FQGNSA. The CDR3 DNA follows: TGTGCCAGCAATCCCTTCCGCAGGGAGGATGGCTACACCTTC. It encodes CASNPFRREDGYTF.

As regards this clonotype: A read error is possible here, since a much larger clone lies one base away. The chain has TRBV3-1 and TRBJ1-5, with TRBD1 matching over 7 bases. Germline V gene lookup returns CDR1 LGHDT and CDR2 YNNKEL (reference sequence). Germline trimming cut 5 bases from V and 4 bases from J; bases unmatched to any gene: 5. This CDR3 has 14 residues. The CDR3 DNA is TGTGCCAGCAGCAGACAGGGTCCAAATCAGCCCCAGCATTTT. Its protein is CASSRQGPNQPQHF.

This chain joins TRBV2 and TRBJ2-1; 9 nucleotides align to TRBD2. The V gene's germline CDR1 is SNHLY and CDR2 FYNNEI. This CDR3 region has 16 residues. After removal of 6 bases from V and 5 bases from J, the junction contained 11 bases not matched to a gene. CDR3 loop: CASSTDGRGGDNEQFF. CDR3 nucleotide sequence: TGTGCCAGCAGCACAGACGGGCGGGGGGGTGACAATGAGCAGTTCTTC.

The chain is built from TRBV7-9 and TRBJ2-7; TRBD1 matches 7 bases. The CDR3 has 14 amino acids. Per the germline V gene, CDR1 is SEHNR and CDR2 is FQNEAQ (reference sequence). V gave up 1 base and J gave up 2 bases; unmatched junction bases: 2. CDR3 coding DNA: TGTGCCAGCAGCTTAGAGGACAGGCCCTACGAGCAGTACTTC. Its protein is CASSLEDRPYEQYF.

This clonotype occurred many times. The CDR3 sequence: CASSTRSTPRVAFF. As DNA, the CDR3 is TGTGCCAGCAGCACTCGGTCAACCCCCCGAGTGGCTTTCTTT. The chain recombines TRBV7-2 with TRBJ1-1; D unclear. Trimming shortened V by 5 bases and J by 11 bases, and 21 bases separated the two germline ends. CDR3 size: 14 residues. Germline-derived CDR1 and CDR2 are SGHTA and FQGNSA.

Many counts were recorded for this clonotype. The chain carries TRBV7-8 and TRBJ2-7; D is undetermined. This CDR3 has 14 residues. Deletions cut 5 bases from V and 4 bases from J, with 15 bases between. CDR1 and CDR2 from the germline V gene are SGHVS and FQNEAQ. The CDR3: CASSLRAVGYEQYF. For the CDR3, the DNA is TGTGCCAGCAGCCTTCGGGCAGTTGGGTACGAGCAGTACTTC.

This clonotype was observed at least ten times. CDR3 nucleotides: TGTGCCAGCACCACAGGGTACAATGAGCAGTTCTTC. Translated, it gives CASTTGYNEQFF. This rearrangement joins TRBV6-2 or TRBV6-3 to TRBJ2-1; D possibly corresponds to TRBD1 (6 bases). Germline CDR1 reads MNHEY; CDR2 reads SVGEGT. V lost 7 bases, J lost 4 bases, and 8 bases lay in between. CDR3 size: 12 residues.

In its sample, this clonotype was seen many times. This chain connects TRBV12-3 or TRBV12-4 to TRBJ1-1, with a weak D call TRBD1 (5 bases). Deletions cut 5 bases from V and 0 bases from J, with 10 bases between. This CDR3 contains 14 residues. The CDR3 loop is CASSKTVMNTEAFF. CDR3 nucleotides: TGTGCCAGCAGTAAGACAGTCATGAACACTGAAGCTTTCTTT.

This clonotype was detected a few times. This chain connects TRBV19 to TRBJ2-5; 10 positions match TRBD1. The CDR3 contains 16 residues. V lost 4 bases, J lost 2 bases, and 7 bases stayed unmatched. CDR1 is LNHDA, CDR2 SQIVND, per germline (reference sequence). The CDR3 DNA follows: TGTGCCAGTAGTACGGGAAGACAGGGGGCTCAAGAGACCCAGTACTTC. It translates to CASSTGRQGAQETQYF.

This clonotype was counted many times. The gene calls are TRBV7-3 and TRBJ2-7; possible D gene TRBD1, 5 bases. Deletions cut 2 bases from V and 4 bases from J, with 15 bases between. CDR1 and CDR2 from the germline V gene are SGHTA and FQGTGA. The CDR3 is 15 amino acids. As DNA, the CDR3 is TGTGCCAGCAGCTTAGTGGCAGGAAGGGGTTACGAGCAGTACTTC. This translates into CASSLVAGRGYEQYF. The full variable domain, completed using reference TRBV7-3 and TRBJ2-7, is GAGVSQTPSNKVTEKGKYVELRCDPISGHTALYWYRQSLGQGPEFLIYFQGTGAADDSGLPNDRFFAVRPEGSVSTLKIQRTERGDSAVYLCASSLVAGRGYEQYFGPGTRLTVT.

Ten or more counts support this clonotype. V and J are TRBV11-2 and TRBJ1-1; D not resolved. V was cut by 1 base and J by 0 bases, with 12 bases left in between. There are 16 residues in the CDR3. From germline, CDR1 is SGHAT and CDR2 FQNNGV. The CDR3 here is CASSLALVFMNTEAFF. The CDR3 region has the DNA TGTGCCAGCAGCTTAGCCCTAGTCTTCATGAACACTGAAGCTTTCTTT.

Only a few counts were recorded for this clonotype. The chain recombines TRBV4-1 with TRBJ2-7; D remains ambiguous. Trimming shortened V by 4 bases and J by 2 bases, and 15 bases separated the two germline ends. This CDR3 is 15 amino acids long. Per the germline V gene, CDR1 is MGHRA and CDR2 is YSYEKL. The CDR3 region is CASSPLETITYEQYF. The CDR3 nucleotides read TGCGCCAGCAGCCCACTGGAGACAATCACCTACGAGCAGTACTTC.

This clonotype was detected ten times or more. The V gene is TRBV4-1, the J gene TRBJ1-5; TRBD1 aligns across 9 bases. Germline-derived CDR1 and CDR2 are MGHRA and YSYEKL. V trimming: 1 base; J trimming: 3 bases; junction bases outside the gene matches: 4. This CDR3 has 16 residues. The CDR3 DNA reads as TGCGCCAGCAGCCAAGGGGACAGGGAGTACAATCAGCCCCAGCATTTT. This encodes CASSQGDREYNQPQHF.

This clonotype was recorded once. The gene calls are TRBV12-3 or TRBV12-4 and TRBJ1-6; D is perhaps TRBD1 (5 bases). The CDR3 contains 14 residues. The ends were cut back, 3 bases at V and 7 bases at J, with 10 bases in the middle. The DNA of the CDR3 is TGTGCCAGCAGTTTGGGCAGGGCAAATTCACCCCTCCACTTT. It is translated as CASSLGRANSPLHF.

This rearrangement joins TRBV3-1 to TRBJ2-7, with 15 bases aligning to TRBD2. V trimming: 4 bases; J trimming: 6 bases; junction bases outside the gene matches: 4. The CDR3 has 15 amino acids. Germline CDR1 is LGHDT and CDR2 is YNNKEL (reference sequence). DNA for the CDR3: TGTGCCAGCAGCCGCCCGGGACTAGCGGGGGGCGAGCAGTACTTC. As protein: CASSRPGLAGGEQYF.

Details on this clonotype: Germline is not matched at one junction end, which may reflect a read error. This chain joins TRBV11-2 and TRBJ1-1; TRBD1 agrees at 8 bases. CDR3 length: 12 residues. Germline V gene lookup returns CDR1 SGHAT and CDR2 FQNNGV. The CDR3 bases are TGTGCCAGCAGCACGGACAGGGATACTGCTCTCTTT. Amino acids: CASSTDRDTALF.

The chain links TRBV29-1 to TRBJ2-7; D is undetermined. Germline V lookup: CDR1 SQVTM, CDR2 ANQGSEA. V shed 6 bases and J shed 7 bases, with 10 bases lying between them. This CDR3 contains 10 residues. The CDR3 region has the DNA TGCAGCGTAGGAGTCGGGGAGCAGTACTTC. Its protein is CSVGVGEQYF.

This clonotype was recorded many times. The chain joins TRBV27 to TRBJ1-3; the D gene is possibly TRBD1 (5 bases). Per the germline V gene, CDR1 is MNHEY and CDR2 is SMNVEV (reference sequence). The CDR3 is 16 residues long. With 5 bases removed from V and 1 base from J, the gap between germline ends came to 15 bases. The CDR3 DNA follows: TGTGCCAGCAGTCCGCTTGATGGGACGTCTGGAAACACCATATATTTT. Its protein is CASSPLDGTSGNTIYF.

The chain combines TRBV28 with TRBJ2-1; 16 nucleotides agree with TRBD2. Germline V CDR1 and CDR2: MDHEN, SYDVKM. The CDR3 has 18 amino acids. The J segment lost 8 bases and the V segment lost 5 bases, leaving 12 bases of the junction unmatched. CDR3 amino acids: CASSQRGTSGGATDEQFF. The CDR3 DNA reads as TGTGCCAGCAGTCAAAGAGGGACTAGCGGGGGGGCTACGGATGAGCAGTTCTTC.

V and J are TRBV9 and TRBJ2-5; D might be TRBD1 (5 bases). Looked up from germline, CDR1 is SGDLS and CDR2 is YYNGEE. V was cut by 1 base and J by 5 bases, with 12 bases left in between. The CDR3 sequence is 14 residues long. CDR3 sequence (DNA): TGTGCCAGCAGCGTATACCAGGGTAGGGAGACCCAGTACTTC. It yields the protein CASSVYQGRETQYF. The variable domain in full, completed from reference TRBV9 and TRBJ2-5, reads DSGVTQTPKHLITATGQRVTLRCSPRSGDLSVYWYQQSLDQGLQFLIQYYNGEERAKGNILERFSAQQFPDLHSELNLSSLELGDSALYFCASSVYQGRETQYFGPGTRLLVL.

This clonotype was picked up many times. The chain recombines TRBV3-1 with TRBJ2-5; no clear D. Deletions cut 0 bases from V and 1 base from J, with 6 bases between. CDR3 length: 14 amino acids. Per the germline V gene, CDR1 is LGHDT and CDR2 is YNNKEL (reference sequence). The CDR3 DNA reads as TGTGCCAGCAGCCAAGATAGTGTCCAAGAGACCCAGTACTTC. Encoded protein: CASSQDSVQETQYF.

This clonotype was observed many times. The V call is TRBV20-1, the J call TRBJ2-3; 8 bases are shared with TRBD2. J lost 2 bases, V lost 5 bases, and 9 bases had no gene match. The CDR3 contains 15 residues. Germline V gene lookup returns CDR1 DFQATT and CDR2 SNEGSKA (reference sequence). CDR3 in amino acids: CSAAHWRGDTDTQYF. For the CDR3, the DNA is TGCAGTGCTGCCCACTGGCGGGGGGACACAGATACGCAGTATTTT.